This T cell receptor beta chain is drawn from a study of blood T cell repertoires in COVID-19. Study information: Specimens from acute and convalescent COVID-19 originated in the United States, Italy and Spain.

Followed over time, Seattle patients had been enrolled while infection was active. The sample holds a few counts of this clone. The authors' processing: Reference gene primer amplification in the assay estimated nucleated cell counts. Some clones are missing from TCRdb's copy, which holds only in-frame ones; the method was immunoSEQ multiplex PCR. D and trimming were read from the DNA, whereas the V and J calls and clone size are those reported in that table. The table lists some 150,000 clones, under 85% of them singletons, with approximately 0.6% in the top ten. Sample: peripheral blood. The source of this sequence is a man in his fifties or sixties with COVID-19, enrolled during active disease.

The chain's CDR3 is CASSLSVGVGTEAFF. The CDR3 nucleotides read TGTGCCAGCAGCCTATCTGTAGGGGTCGGCACTGAAGCTTTCTTT. J is TRBJ1-1 and V is TRBV11-2; maybe TRBD1 (5 bases). Deletions cut 5 bases from V and 4 bases from J, with 17 bases between. Germline CDR1 SGHAT, CDR2 FQNNGV. This CDR3 has 15 residues.